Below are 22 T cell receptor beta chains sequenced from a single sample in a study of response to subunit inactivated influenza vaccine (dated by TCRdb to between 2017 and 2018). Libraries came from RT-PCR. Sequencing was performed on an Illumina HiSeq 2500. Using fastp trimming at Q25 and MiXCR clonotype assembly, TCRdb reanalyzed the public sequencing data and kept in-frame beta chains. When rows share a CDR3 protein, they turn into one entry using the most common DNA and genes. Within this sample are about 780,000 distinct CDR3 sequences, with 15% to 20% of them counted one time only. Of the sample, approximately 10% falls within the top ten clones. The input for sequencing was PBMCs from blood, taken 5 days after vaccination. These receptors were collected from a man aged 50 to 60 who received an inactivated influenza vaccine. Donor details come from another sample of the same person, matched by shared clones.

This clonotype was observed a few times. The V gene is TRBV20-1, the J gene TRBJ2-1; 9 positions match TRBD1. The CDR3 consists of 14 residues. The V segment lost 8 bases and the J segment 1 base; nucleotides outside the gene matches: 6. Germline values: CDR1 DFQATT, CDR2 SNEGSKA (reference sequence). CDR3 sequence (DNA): TGCAGTATAGACAGGGGGGGGTCCTACAATGAGCAGTTCTTC. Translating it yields CSIDRGGSYNEQFF.

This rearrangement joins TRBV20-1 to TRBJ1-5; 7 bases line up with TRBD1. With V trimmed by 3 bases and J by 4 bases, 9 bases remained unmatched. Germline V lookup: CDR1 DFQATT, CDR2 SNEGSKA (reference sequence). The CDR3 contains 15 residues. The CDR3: CSASPDRVGNQPQHF. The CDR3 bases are TGCAGTGCTAGTCCAGACAGGGTCGGGAATCAGCCCCAGCATTTT.

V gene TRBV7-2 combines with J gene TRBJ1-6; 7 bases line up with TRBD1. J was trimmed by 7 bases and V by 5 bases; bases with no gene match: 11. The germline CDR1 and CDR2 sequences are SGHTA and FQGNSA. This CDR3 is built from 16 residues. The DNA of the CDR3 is TGTGCCAGCAGCCCTTGGGGGGGACAGATAAATTCACCCCTCCACTTT. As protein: CASSPWGGQINSPLHF.

The CDR3 DNA sequence: TGTGCCAGCAGCTATCAAACCGGGACAGCCTACGAGCAGTACTTC. Protein product: CASSYQTGTAYEQYF. The gene calls are TRBV7-2 and TRBJ2-7; the match to TRBD1 covers 7 bases. J lost 2 bases, V lost 4 bases, and 8 bases had no gene match. Germline CDR1 SGHTA, CDR2 FQGNSA. The CDR3 is made up of 15 amino acids.

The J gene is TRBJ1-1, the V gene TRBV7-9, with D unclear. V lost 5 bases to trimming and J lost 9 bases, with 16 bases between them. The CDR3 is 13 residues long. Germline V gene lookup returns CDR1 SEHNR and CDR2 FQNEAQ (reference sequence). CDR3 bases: TGTGCCAGCAGCCCATCGGGCTGGGATAAAGCTTTCTTT. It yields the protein CASSPSGWDKAFF.

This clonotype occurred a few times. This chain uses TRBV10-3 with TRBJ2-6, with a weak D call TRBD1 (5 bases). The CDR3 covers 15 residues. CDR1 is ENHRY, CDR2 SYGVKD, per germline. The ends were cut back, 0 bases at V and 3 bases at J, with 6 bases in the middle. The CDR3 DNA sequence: TGTGCCATCAGTGAGTCAGGGGATGGGGCCAACGTCCTGACTTTC. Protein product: CAISESGDGANVLTF.

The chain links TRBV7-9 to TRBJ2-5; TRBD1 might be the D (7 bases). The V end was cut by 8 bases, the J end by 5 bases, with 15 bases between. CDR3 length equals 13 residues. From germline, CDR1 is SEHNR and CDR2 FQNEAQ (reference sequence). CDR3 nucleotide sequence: TGTGCCAGCCAGGGGGGAGTATCGGAGACCCAGTACTTC. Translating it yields CASQGGVSETQYF.

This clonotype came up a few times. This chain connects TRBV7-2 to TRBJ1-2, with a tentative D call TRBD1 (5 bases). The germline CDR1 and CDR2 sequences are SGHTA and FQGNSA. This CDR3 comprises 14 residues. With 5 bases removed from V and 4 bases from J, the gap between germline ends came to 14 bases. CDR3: CASSITDQGYGYTF. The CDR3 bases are TGTGCCAGCAGCATTACCGACCAGGGCTATGGCTACACCTTC.

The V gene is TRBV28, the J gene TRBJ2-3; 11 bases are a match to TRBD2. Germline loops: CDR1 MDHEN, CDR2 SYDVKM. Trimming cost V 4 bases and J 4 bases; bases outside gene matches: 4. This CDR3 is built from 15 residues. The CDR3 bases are TGTGCCAGCAGTTCGGGACTAGCGGTCGCAGATACGCAGTATTTT. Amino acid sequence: CASSSGLAVADTQYF.

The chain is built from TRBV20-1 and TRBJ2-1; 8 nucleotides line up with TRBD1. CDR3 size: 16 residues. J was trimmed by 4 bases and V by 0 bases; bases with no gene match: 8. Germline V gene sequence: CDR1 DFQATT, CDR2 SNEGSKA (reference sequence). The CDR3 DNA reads TGCAGTGCTAGAGATTGGAGACAGGGGTCATACAATGAGCAGTTCTTC. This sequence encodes CSARDWRQGSYNEQFF.

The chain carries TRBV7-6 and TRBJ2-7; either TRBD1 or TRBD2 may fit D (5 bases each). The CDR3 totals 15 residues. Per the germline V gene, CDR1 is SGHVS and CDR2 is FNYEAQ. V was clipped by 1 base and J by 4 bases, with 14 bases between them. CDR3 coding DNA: TGTGCCAGCAGCTTAGGGGGGAGAGGTAGTTACGAGCAGTACTTC. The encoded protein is CASSLGGRGSYEQYF.

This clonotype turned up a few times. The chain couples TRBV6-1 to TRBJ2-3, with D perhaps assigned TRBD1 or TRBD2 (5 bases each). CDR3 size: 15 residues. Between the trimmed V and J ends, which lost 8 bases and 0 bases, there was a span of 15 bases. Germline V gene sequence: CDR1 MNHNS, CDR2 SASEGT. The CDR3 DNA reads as TGTGCCAGCTACCGGGACGGAGCTAGCACAGATACGCAGTATTTT. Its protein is CASYRDGASTDTQYF.

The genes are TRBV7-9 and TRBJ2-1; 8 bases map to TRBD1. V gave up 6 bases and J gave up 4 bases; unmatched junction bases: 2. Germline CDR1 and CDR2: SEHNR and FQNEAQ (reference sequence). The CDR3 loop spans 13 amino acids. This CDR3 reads CASRYRGYNEQFF. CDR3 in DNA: TGTGCCAGCAGGTACAGGGGGTACAATGAGCAGTTCTTC.

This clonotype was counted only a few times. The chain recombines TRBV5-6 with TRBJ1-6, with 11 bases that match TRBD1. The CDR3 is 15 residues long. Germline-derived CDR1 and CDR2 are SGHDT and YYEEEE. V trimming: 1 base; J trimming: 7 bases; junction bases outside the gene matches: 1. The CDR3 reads CASSLRDRGNSPLHF. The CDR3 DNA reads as TGTGCCAGCAGCTTGAGGGACAGGGGGAATTCACCCCTCCACTTT.

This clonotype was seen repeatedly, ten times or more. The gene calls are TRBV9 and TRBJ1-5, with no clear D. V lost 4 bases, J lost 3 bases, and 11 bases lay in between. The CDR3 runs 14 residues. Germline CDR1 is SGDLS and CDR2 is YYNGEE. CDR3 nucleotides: TGTGCCAGCAGCCCCGACAACATCAATCAGCCCCAGCATTTT. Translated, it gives CASSPDNINQPQHF. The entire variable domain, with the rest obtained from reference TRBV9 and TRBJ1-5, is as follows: DSGVTQTPKHLITATGQRVTLRCSPRSGDLSVYWYQQSLDQGLQFLIQYYNGEERAKGNILERFSAQQFPDLHSELNLSSLELGDSALYFCASSPDNINQPQHFGDGTRLSIL.

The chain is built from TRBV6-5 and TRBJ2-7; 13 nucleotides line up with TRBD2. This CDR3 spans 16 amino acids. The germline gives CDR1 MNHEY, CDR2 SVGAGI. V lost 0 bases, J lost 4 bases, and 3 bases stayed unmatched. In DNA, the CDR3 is TGTGCCAGCAGTTACTCAGGACTAGCGGGGGTTTACGAGCAGTACTTC. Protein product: CASSYSGLAGVYEQYF.

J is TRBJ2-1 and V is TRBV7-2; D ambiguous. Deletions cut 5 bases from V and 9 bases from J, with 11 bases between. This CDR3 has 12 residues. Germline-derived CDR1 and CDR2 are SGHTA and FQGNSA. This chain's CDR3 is CASSPGSREQFF. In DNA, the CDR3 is TGTGCCAGCAGCCCCGGGTCGCGTGAGCAGTTCTTC.

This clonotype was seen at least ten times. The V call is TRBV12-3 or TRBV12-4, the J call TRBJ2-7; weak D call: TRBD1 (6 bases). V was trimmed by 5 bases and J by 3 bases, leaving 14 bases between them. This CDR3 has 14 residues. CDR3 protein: CASSGGRINYEQYF. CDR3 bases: TGTGCCAGCAGTGGGGGCAGAATAAACTACGAGCAGTACTTC.

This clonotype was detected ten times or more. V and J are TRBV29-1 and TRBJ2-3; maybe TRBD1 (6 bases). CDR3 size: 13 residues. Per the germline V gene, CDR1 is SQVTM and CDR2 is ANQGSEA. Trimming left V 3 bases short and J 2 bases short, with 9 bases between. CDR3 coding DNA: TGCAGCGTTGAGACAGGTTCCACAGATACGCAGTATTTT. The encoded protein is CSVETGSTDTQYF.

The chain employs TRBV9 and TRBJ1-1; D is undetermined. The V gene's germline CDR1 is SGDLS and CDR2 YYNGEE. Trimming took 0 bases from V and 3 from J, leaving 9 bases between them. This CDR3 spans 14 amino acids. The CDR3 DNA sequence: TGTGCCAGCAGCGTAGGGCCCGCGGACACTGAAGCTTTCTTT. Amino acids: CASSVGPADTEAFF.

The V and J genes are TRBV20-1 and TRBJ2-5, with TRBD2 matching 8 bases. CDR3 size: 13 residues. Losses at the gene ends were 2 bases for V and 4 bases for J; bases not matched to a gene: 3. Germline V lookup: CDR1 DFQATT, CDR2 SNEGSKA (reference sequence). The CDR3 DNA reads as TGCAGTGCTAGACGGGGGGGGCTAGAGACCCAGTACTTC. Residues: CSARRGGLETQYF.

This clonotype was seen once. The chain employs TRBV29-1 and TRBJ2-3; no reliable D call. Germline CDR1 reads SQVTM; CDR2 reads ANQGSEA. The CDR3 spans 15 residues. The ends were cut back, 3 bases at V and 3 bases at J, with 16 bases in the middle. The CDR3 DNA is TGCAGCGTTGACGTAGGTGATACACTAACAGATACGCAGTATTTT. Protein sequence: CSVDVGDTLTDTQYF.